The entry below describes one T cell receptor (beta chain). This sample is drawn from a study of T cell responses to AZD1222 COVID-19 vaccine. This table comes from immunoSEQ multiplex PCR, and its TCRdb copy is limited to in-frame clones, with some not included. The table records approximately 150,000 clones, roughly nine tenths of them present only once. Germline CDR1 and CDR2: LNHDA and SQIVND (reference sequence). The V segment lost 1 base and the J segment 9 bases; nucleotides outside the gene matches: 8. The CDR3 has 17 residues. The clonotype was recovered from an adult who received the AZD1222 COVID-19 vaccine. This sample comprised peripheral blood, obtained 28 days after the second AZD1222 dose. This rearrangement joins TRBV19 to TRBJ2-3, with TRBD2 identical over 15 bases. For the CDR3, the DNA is TGTGCCAGTAGTATAGCGGGGACTAGCGGGGGGCAGGCGACGCAGTATTTT. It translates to CASSIAGTSGGQATQYF.